One and the same sample provided the 4 T cell receptor beta chains below, sequenced in a study of cytomegalovirus exposure and HLA in healthy donors. It was with 60 Vbeta and 13 Jbeta primers that the PCR ran. Data came from immunoSEQ multiplex PCR; TCRdb stores just in-frame clones and leaves some out. This sample has roughly 180,000 clones, with roughly 80% found just once. Material for sequencing was PBMCs. Receptors originate from a woman aged 25 to 45 in good health and CMV-seropositive.

The rearrangement joins TRBV7-2 to TRBJ2-1; 9 nucleotides agree with TRBD2. The junction had 9 bases not matched to a gene; V was cut back by 5 bases and J by 7 bases. Germline V gene data show CDR1 as SGHTA and CDR2 as FQGNSA. This CDR3 has 15 residues. CDR3 sequence: CASSLSGSLVNEQFF. The CDR3 bases are TGTGCCAGCAGCCTTAGCGGGAGTTTGGTAAATGAGCAGTTCTTC.

This clone showed up just once. The genes are TRBV5-1 and TRBJ1-1, with 7 bases aligning to TRBD1. Germline trimming cut 4 bases from V and 2 bases from J; bases unmatched to any gene: 5. The CDR3 is 14 residues long. Looked up from germline, CDR1 is SGHRS and CDR2 is YFSETQ. This CDR3 is CASSEGALNTEAFF. CDR3 DNA: TGCGCCAGCAGCGAGGGGGCTCTCAACACTGAAGCTTTCTTT.

The chain carries TRBV10-3 and TRBJ1-1, with D perhaps matching TRBD1 (6 bases). Germline V CDR1 and CDR2: ENHRY, SYGVKD. The CDR3 has 14 residues. Trimming removed 3 bases at V and 8 bases at J, with 16 bases between. Here the CDR3 reads CAISDYRDWYEAFF. CDR3 nucleotide sequence: TGTGCCATCAGTGACTACAGGGATTGGTACGAAGCTTTCTTT.

This sequence joins TRBV20-1 and TRBJ1-2; the match to TRBD1 covers 7 bases. This CDR3 is built from 11 residues. CDR1 and CDR2 from the germline V gene are DFQATT and SNEGSKA (reference sequence). J was trimmed by 6 bases and V by 4 bases; bases with no gene match: 2. CDR3 amino acids: CSAITGDGYTF. The CDR3 nucleotides are TGCAGTGCTATTACAGGGGATGGCTACACCTTC.